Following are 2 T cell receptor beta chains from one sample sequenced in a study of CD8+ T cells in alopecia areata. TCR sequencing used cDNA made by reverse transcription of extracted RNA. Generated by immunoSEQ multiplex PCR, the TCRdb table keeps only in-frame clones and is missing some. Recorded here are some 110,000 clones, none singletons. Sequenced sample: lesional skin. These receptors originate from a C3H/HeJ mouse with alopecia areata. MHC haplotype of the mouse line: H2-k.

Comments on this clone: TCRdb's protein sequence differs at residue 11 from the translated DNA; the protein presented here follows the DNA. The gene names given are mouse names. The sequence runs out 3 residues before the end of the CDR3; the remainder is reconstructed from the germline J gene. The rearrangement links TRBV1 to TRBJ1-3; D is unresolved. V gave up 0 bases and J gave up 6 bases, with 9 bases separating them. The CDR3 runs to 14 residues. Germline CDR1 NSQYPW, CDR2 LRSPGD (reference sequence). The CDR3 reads CTCSADLTANTLYF. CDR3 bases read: TGCACCTGCAGTGCAGATCTCACAGCAAATACG.

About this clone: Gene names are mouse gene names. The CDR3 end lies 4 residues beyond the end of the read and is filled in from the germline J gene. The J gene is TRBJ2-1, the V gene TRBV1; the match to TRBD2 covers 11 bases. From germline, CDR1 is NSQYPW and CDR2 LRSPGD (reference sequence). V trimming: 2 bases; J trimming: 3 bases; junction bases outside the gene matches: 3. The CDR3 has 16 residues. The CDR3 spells CTCSATLGGRYAEQFF. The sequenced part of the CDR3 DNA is TGCACCTGCAGTGCAACACTGGGGGGGCGCTATGCT.